This is a list of T cell receptor beta chains from one sample in a study of OX40 agonist ivuxolimab in advanced cancers. TCRdb's table, derived via immunoSEQ multiplex PCR, lists solely in-frame clones and lacks some. Here the sample spans roughly 60,000 clones, approximately 85% being singletons. Specimen: CD4+ or CD8+ T cells sorted from blood, collected in a trial of the OX40 agonist ivuxolimab. These receptors were taken from an adult with an advanced solid tumor such as melanoma, head and neck, liver or kidney cancer. The CDR3 runs from the conserved cysteine through the conserved F or W. The D gene is left open where the match is weak. Where a row states a size, it is once, few, many or the class of an expanded clone; other rows omit it.

d_gene	v_gene	j_gene	abundance	CDR3nt	CDR3aa
TRBD2	TRBV30	TRBJ2-1	.	TGTGCCTGGAGTTACGAAGCGGGGCGGAGCAATGAGCAGTTCTTC	CAWSYEAGRSNEQFF
TRBD1	TRBV30	TRBJ2-7	.	TGTGCCTGGAGTGCCGGGACAGGGATCTACGAGCAGTACTTC	CAWSAGTGIYEQYF
TRBD1	TRBV7-9	TRBJ2-1	.	TGTGCCAGCAGCTTATATCTCGGACAGGGGGCTTACAATGAGCAGTTCTTC	CASSLYLGQGAYNEQFF
TRBD1	TRBV28	TRBJ1-1	.	TGTGCCAGCAGTCCCCTTCCCGGGGACAGGGCTTTCTTT	CASSPLPGDRAFF
.	TRBV19	TRBJ1-3	.	TGTGCCAGTAGTACCCAAGGGCGCTCTGGAAACACCATATATTTT	CASSTQGRSGNTIYF
.	TRBV6-6	TRBJ1-4	.	TGTGCCACCGCCCACGGGGAGGTTGGGGGGGAAAAACTGTTTTTT	CATAHGEVGGEKLFF
.	TRBV28	TRBJ2-6	.	TGTGCCAGCAGCGGACCCCGAGGGGGGGCCAACGTCCTGACTTTC	CASSGPRGGANVLTF
.	TRBV21-1	TRBJ2-2	.	TGTGCCAGCAGCAAAGGCGGGAGGGAAGCCGGGGAGCTGTTTTTT	CASSKGGREAGELFF
.	TRBV7-2	TRBJ2-6	.	TGTGCCAGCAAACAACCCCCTGGGGCCAACGTCCTGACTTTC	CASKQPPGANVLTF
.	TRBV14	TRBJ2-1	.	TGTGCCAGCAGCCAAGGAGGGGGGGCGTTGGGTCCATACAATGAGCAGTTCTTC	CASSQGGGALGPYNEQFF
.	TRBV1	TRBJ1-5	medium-sized	TGCACCAGCAGCCCACAGGGGAGGCAGCCCCAGCATTTT	CTSSPQGRQPQHF
TRBD1	TRBV28	TRBJ2-3	.	TGTGCCAGCAGTTCCCCGGGACAGGGGGCTGGTTCGGGTACGCAGTATTTT	CASSSPGQGAGSGTQYF
.	TRBV5-1	TRBJ1-4	.	TGCGCCAGCAGCTTCTCAGGGGCTGATGAAAAACTGTTTTTT	CASSFSGADEKLFF
.	TRBV29-1	TRBJ2-5	once	TGCAGCGTTGAGGGGATAGGGGAGACCCAGTACTTC	CSVEGIGETQYF
.	TRBV9	TRBJ2-2	.	TGTGCCAGCAGCGTAGAGCTGGGATACACCGGGGAGCTGTTTTTT	CASSVELGYTGELFF
.	TRBV5-6	TRBJ1-4	.	TGTGCCAGCAGCTTTCTTCCGGATGCAACTAATGAAAAACTGTTTTTT	CASSFLPDATNEKLFF
.	TRBV27	TRBJ2-7	.	TGTGCCAGCAGTCCGCTGGGACTGTCCTACGAGCAGTACTTC	CASSPLGLSYEQYF
TRBD1	TRBV6-6	TRBJ2-7	.	TGTGCCAGCGCAGGGGACAGGGCCTACGAGCAGTACTTC	CASAGDRAYEQYF
.	TRBV7-9	TRBJ2-6	.	TGTGCCAGCAGCAGGGCAGGGAGTTTATCTGGGGCCAACGTCCTGACTTTC	CASSRAGSLSGANVLTF
TRBD1	TRBV18	TRBJ1-5	.	TGTGCCAGCTCACCTGACAGGGGGGATCAGCCCCAGCATTTT	CASSPDRGDQPQHF
.	TRBV10-1	TRBJ1-5	.	TGCGCCAGCAGTGGGGACATGGTTGAGGGTTCGGGTCAGCCCCAGCATTTT	CASSGDMVEGSGQPQHF
TRBD1	TRBV5-1	TRBJ1-6	once	TGCGCCAGCAGCCTTATCCTCCGGACAGGGGCTAATTCACCCCTCCACTTT	CASSLILRTGANSPLHF
.	TRBV11-3	TRBJ2-4	once	TGTGCCAGCAGCTTAGATAGCGAAAACATTCAGTACTTC	CASSLDSENIQYF
.	TRBV5-1	TRBJ2-7	.	TGCGCCAGCAGCCGAGACAGTCCGAACTACGAGCAGTACTTC	CASSRDSPNYEQYF
.	TRBV6-1	TRBJ1-1	.	TGTGCCAGCAGCTACTTAGAAACTGAAGCTTTCTTT	CASSYLETEAFF
TRBD2	TRBV25-1	TRBJ2-3	.	TGTGCCAGCAGTGAATTGGGTCCAGCGGGGGACCCAGATACGCAGTATTTT	CASSELGPAGDPDTQYF
TRBD1	TRBV30	TRBJ2-4	.	TGTGCCTGGAGTACTGGGACAGGGGACATTCAGTACTTC	CAWSTGTGDIQYF
TRBD1	TRBV7-2	TRBJ1-2	few	TGTGCCAGCAGCCCGCAGGGGGCTCGGGGCTACACCTTC	CASSPQGARGYTF
.	TRBV30	TRBJ1-2	.	TGTGCCTGGAGGCCCCCGGGGCAGGACAACTATGGCTACACCTTC	CAWRPPGQDNYGYTF
.	TRBV21-1	TRBJ2-5	.	TGTGCCAGCAGCAAGGGCAGGGGGCAAGGAGAGACCCAGTACTTC	CASSKGRGQGETQYF
TRBD2	TRBV9	TRBJ2-3	once	TGTGCCAGCAGCGTAACCCATAGCGGGGGGAACACAGATACGCAGTATTTT	CASSVTHSGGNTDTQYF
.	TRBV11-3	TRBJ1-2	.	TGTGCCAGCAGCTTAGGGGCGGCGTATGGCTACACCTTC	CASSLGAAYGYTF
.	TRBV5-8	TRBJ1-1	.	TGTGCCAGCAGCCCAACGAGAGGGGTGACTGAAGCTTTCTTT	CASSPTRGVTEAFF
TRBD1	TRBV18	TRBJ1-2	.	TGTGCCAGCTCACCAGGTACAGGGGAAGCTAACTATGGCTACACCTTC	CASSPGTGEANYGYTF
.	TRBV28	TRBJ1-1	.	TGTGCCAGCAGTTTCGGGGGGCCAACGGCTATAGCTTTCTTT	CASSFGGPTAIAFF
.	TRBV27	TRBJ2-5	.	TGTGCCAGCGGGCCAGGGCAAGAGACCCAGTACTTC	CASGPGQETQYF
.	TRBV19	TRBJ1-6	.	TGTGCCAGTAGTATTTTCGGGGACCTCCAGTCACCCCTCCACTTT	CASSIFGDLQSPLHF
.	TRBV25-1	TRBJ1-1	.	TGTGCCAGCAGTCTGAACACTGAAGCTTTCTTT	CASSLNTEAFF
.	TRBV4-3	TRBJ2-1	once	TGCGCCAGCAGCCAAGATGGGGCTCCCCGCTCCTACAATGAGCAGTTCTTC	CASSQDGAPRSYNEQFF
.	TRBV5-4	TRBJ2-3	.	TGTGCCAGCAGCTCCTCCCAAACCACCACAGATACGCAGTATTTT	CASSSSQTTTDTQYF
TRBD2	TRBV5-8	TRBJ2-7	.	TGTGCCAGCAGCCGGACTAGCGGGTACTACGAGCAGTACTTC	CASSRTSGYYEQYF
.	TRBV7-7	TRBJ2-3	.	TGTGCTAGCAGCTTAAGTCCGACAGCAGATACGCAGTATTTT	CASSLSPTADTQYF
.	TRBV2	TRBJ1-4	.	TGTGCCAGCACCGACAGGTTAACAACTAATGAAAAACTGTTTTTT	CASTDRLTTNEKLFF
TRBD2	TRBV5-1	TRBJ2-3	.	TGCGCCAGCAGCAAGGGACTAGCGGGGGGCACAGATACGCAGTATTTT	CASSKGLAGGTDTQYF
.	TRBV18	TRBJ1-1	.	TGTGCCAGCTCCCCAGGGTCAGGACTTGAAGCTTTCTTT	CASSPGSGLEAFF
.	TRBV28	TRBJ2-3	.	TGTGCCAACATCAGGGTCGGCACAGATACGCAGTATTTT	CANIRVGTDTQYF
.	TRBV6-5	TRBJ1-1	.	TGTGCCAGCAGTTACGGTTACGGTGTGGAAACTGAAGCTTTCTTT	CASSYGYGVETEAFF
.	TRBV10-3	TRBJ1-3	.	TGTGCCATCAGTGATCCAGGGAGGTCTGGAAACACCATATATTTT	CAISDPGRSGNTIYF
TRBD2	TRBV28	TRBJ2-3	.	TGTGCCAGCAGTTCGGGACTAGCGGGGAGCTTACTTCGGGATACGCAGTATTTT	CASSSGLAGSLLRDTQYF
.	TRBV6-5	TRBJ1-6	.	TGTGCCAGCAGTCCCTCCCGCGTGGTTCCACCCCTCCACTTT	CASSPSRVVPPLHF
.	TRBV5-1	TRBJ1-1	.	TGCGCCAGCAGCTTGTTCGAGAACACTGAAGCTTTCTTT	CASSLFENTEAFF
.	TRBV19	TRBJ1-2	.	TGTGCCAGTATGCTGGACAGATCCTACTATGGCTACACCTTC	CASMLDRSYYGYTF
.	TRBV5-1	TRBJ2-7	.	TGCGCCAGCAGCTTGGTACCAGGGGAGACCTACGAGCAGTACTTC	CASSLVPGETYEQYF
.	TRBV5-1	TRBJ1-2	.	TGCGCCAGCAGTCCACAGAGTTCCTATGGCTACACCTTC	CASSPQSSYGYTF
.	TRBV25-1	TRBJ2-1	once	TGTGCCAGCAGTGAATGGGTCACTCTTAGCAGTAACAATGAGCAGTTCTTC	CASSEWVTLSSNNEQFF